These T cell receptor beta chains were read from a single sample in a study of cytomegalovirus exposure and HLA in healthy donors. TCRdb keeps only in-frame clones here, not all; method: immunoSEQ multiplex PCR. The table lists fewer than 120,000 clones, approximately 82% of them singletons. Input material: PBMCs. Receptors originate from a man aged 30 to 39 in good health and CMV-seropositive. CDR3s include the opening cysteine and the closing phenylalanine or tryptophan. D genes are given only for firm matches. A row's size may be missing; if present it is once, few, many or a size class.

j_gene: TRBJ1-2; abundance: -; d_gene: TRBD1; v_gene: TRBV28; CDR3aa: CASYTPGTAYGYTF; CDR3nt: TGTGCCAGCTATACCCCGGGGACAGCCTATGGCTACACCTTC
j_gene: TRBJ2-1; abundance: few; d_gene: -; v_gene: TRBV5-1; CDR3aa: CASSSSPHNSYNEQFF; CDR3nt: TGCGCCAGCAGCTCAAGTCCCCACAACTCCTACAATGAGCAGTTCTTC
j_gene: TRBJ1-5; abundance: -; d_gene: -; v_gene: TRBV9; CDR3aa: CASSRDTGGHQPQHF; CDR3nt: TGTGCCAGCAGCCGAGATACTGGCGGCCATCAGCCCCAGCATTTT
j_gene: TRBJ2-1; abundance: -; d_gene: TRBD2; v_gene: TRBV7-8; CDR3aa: CASSSERGGRNEQFF; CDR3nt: TGTGCCAGCAGCTCCGAGCGGGGGGGCCGCAATGAGCAGTTCTTC
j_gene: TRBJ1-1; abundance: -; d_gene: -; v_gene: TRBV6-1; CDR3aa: CASKLQLNTEAFF; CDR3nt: TGTGCCAGCAAGTTACAGTTGAACACTGAAGCTTTCTTT
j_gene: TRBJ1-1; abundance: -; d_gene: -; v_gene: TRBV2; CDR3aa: CASKRQENTEAFF; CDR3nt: TGTGCCAGTAAGAGACAGGAGAACACTGAAGCTTTCTTT
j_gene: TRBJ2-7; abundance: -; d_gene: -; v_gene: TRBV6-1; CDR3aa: CASRWGVVYEQYF; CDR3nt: TGTGCCAGCCGCTGGGGGGTCGTCTACGAGCAGTACTTC
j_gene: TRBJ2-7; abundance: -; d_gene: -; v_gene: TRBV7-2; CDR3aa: CASSLGGYTYEQYF; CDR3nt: TGTGCCAGCAGCTTAGGCGGGTATACCTACGAGCAGTACTTC
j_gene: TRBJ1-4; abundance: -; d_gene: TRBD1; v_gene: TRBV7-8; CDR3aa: CASSSLGTGYGGEKLFF; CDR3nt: TGTGCCAGCAGCTCCCTTGGGACAGGGTATGGGGGTGAAAAACTGTTTTTT
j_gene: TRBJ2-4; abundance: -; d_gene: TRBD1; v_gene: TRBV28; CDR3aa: CASALPGQGHIQYF; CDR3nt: TGTGCCAGCGCTCTCCCCGGACAGGGGCACATTCAGTACTTC
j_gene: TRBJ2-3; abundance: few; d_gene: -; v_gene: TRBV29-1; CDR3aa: CSVEAGITQYF; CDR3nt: TGCAGCGTTGAAGCAGGGATAACGCAGTATTTT
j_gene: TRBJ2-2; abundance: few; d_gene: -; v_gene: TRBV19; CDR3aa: CASSIGPLSRELFF; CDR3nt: TGTGCCAGTAGTATCGGTCCCTTATCTCGGGAGCTGTTTTTT
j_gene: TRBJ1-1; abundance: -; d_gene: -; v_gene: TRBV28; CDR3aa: CASSSITGFAEAFF; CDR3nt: TGTGCCAGCAGCTCTATAACCGGGTTCGCTGAAGCTTTCTTT
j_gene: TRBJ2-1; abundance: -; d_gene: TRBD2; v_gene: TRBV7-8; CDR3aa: CASRPLAGAQTYNEQFF; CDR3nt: TGTGCCAGCAGACCTCTAGCGGGGGCCCAGACGTACAATGAGCAGTTCTTC
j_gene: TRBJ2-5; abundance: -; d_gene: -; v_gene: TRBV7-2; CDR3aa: CASSILRGAREVQYF; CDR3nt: TGTGCCAGCAGCATCCTCAGGGGGGCAAGAGAAGTCCAGTACTTC
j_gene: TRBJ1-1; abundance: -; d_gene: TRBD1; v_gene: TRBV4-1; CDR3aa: CASSQVQGLNTEAFF; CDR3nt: TGCGCCAGCAGCCAAGTACAGGGGTTGAACACTGAAGCTTTCTTT
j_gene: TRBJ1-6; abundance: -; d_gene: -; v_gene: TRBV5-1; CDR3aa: CASSSDGSNSPLHF; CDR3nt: TGCGCCAGCAGCTCTGACGGGAGTAATTCACCCCTCCACTTT
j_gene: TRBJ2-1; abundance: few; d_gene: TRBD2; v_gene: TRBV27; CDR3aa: CASKKRGVRDEQFF; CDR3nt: TGTGCCAGCAAAAAGCGGGGGGTAAGGGATGAGCAGTTCTTC
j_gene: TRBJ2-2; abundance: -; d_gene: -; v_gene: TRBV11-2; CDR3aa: CASSVTGELFF; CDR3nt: TGTGCCAGCAGCGTAACCGGGGAGCTGTTTTTT
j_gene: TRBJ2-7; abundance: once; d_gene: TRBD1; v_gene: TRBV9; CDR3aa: CASSRGGTGAYEQYF; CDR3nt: TGTGCCAGCAGCCGGGGGGGGACAGGGGCCTACGAGCAGTACTTC
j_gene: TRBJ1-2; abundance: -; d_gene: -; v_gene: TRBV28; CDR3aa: CASSGTLAPGGAYGYTF; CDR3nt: TGTGCCAGCAGTGGGACACTCGCTCCTGGAGGTGCCTATGGCTACACCTTC
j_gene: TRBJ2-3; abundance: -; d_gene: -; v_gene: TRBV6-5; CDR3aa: CASSYYPTGITDTQYF; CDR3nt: TGTGCCAGCAGTTATTATCCAACCGGGATCACAGATACGCAGTATTTT
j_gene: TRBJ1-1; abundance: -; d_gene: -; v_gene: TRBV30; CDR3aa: CAWSGGGAIMFF; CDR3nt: TGTGCCTGGAGTGGGGGGGGTGCCATTATGTTCTTT
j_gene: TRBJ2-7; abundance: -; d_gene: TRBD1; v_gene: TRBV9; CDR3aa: CASSPTGTGNYEQYF; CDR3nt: TGTGCCAGCAGCCCAACGGGGACAGGGAATTACGAGCAGTACTTC
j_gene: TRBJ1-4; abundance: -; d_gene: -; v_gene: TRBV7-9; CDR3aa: CASSQGSGLKEKLFF; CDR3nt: TGTGCCAGCAGTCAAGGCTCAGGACTGAAAGAAAAACTGTTTTTT
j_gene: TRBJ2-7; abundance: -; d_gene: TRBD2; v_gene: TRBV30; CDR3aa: CAWSVKLAGVYEQYF; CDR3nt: TGTGCCTGGAGTGTAAAGCTAGCGGGGGTGTACGAGCAGTACTTC
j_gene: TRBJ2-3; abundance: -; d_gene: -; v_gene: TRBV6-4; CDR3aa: CASSGYDTTDTQYF; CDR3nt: TGTGCCAGCAGTGGGTATGACACCACAGATACGCAGTATTTT
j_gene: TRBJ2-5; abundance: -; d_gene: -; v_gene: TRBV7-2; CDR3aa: CASSLVLTGRYQETQYF; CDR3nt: TGTGCCAGCAGCTTAGTTCTCACGGGGAGGTACCAAGAGACCCAGTACTTC